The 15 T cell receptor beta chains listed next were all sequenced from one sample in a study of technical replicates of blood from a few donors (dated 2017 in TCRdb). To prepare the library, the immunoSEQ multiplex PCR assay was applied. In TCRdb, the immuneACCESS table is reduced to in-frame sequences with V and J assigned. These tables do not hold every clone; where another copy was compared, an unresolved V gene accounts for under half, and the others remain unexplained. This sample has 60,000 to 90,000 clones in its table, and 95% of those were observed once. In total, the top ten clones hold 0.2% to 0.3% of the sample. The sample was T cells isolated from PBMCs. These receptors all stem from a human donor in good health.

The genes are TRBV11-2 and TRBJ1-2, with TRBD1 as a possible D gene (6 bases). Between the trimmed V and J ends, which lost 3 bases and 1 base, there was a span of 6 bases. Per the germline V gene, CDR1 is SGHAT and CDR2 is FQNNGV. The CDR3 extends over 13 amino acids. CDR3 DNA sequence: TGTGCCAGCAGCTTGGACAGTAACTATGGCTACACCTTC. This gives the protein CASSLDSNYGYTF.

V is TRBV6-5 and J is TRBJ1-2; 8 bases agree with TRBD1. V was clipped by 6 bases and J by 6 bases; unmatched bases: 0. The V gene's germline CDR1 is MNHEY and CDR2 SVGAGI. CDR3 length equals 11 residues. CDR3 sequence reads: CASSRGHGYTF. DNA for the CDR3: TGTGCCAGCAGCAGGGGGCATGGCTACACCTTC.

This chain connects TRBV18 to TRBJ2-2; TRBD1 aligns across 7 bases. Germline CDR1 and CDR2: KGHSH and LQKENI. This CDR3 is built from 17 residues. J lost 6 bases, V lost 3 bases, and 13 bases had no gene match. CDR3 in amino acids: CASSPNSGRGIAGELFF. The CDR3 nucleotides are TGTGCCAGCTCACCTAATTCGGGCAGGGGGATCGCCGGGGAGCTGTTTTTT.

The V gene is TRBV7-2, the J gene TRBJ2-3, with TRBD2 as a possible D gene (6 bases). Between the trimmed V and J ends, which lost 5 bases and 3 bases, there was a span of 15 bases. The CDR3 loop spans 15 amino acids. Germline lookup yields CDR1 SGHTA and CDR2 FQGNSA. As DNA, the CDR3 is TGTGCCAGCAGCAAGGGGCTAGCGAATACAGATACGCAGTATTTT. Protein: CASSKGLANTDTQYF.

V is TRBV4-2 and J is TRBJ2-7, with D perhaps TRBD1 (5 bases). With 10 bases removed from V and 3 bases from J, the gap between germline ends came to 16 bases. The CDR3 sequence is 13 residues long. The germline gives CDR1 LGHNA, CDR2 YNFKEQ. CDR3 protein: CATSSRQGYEQYF. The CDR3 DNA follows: TGTGCCACCAGTTCGCGGCAGGGCTACGAGCAGTACTTC.

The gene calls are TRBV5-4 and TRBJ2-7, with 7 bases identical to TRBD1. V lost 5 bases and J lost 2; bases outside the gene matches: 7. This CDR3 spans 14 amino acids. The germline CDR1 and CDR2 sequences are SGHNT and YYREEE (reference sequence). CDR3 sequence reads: CASSGSGQPYEQYF. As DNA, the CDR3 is TGTGCCAGCAGTGGTTCGGGACAGCCCTACGAGCAGTACTTC. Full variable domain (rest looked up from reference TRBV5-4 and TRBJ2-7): ETGVTQSPTHLIKTRGQQVTLRCSSQSGHNTVSWYQQALGQGPQFIFQYYREEENGRGNFPPRFSGLQFPNYSSELNVNALELDDSALYLCASSGSGQPYEQYFGPGTRLTVT.

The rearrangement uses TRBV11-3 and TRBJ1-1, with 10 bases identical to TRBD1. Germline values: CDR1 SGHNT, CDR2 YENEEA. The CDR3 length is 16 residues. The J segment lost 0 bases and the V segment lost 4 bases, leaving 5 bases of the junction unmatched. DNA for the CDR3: TGTGCCAGCAGCTCGGGACAGGGGAGCGTGAACACTGAAGCTTTCTTT. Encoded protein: CASSSGQGSVNTEAFF.

The CDR3: CASSQDRGEAFF. The CDR3 DNA is TGCGCCAGCAGCCAGGACAGGGGGGAAGCTTTCTTT. The V call is TRBV4-1, the J call TRBJ1-1, with 10 bases lining up with TRBD1. This CDR3 comprises 12 residues. The germline V gene encodes CDR1 MGHRA and CDR2 YSYEKL. The J segment lost 8 bases and the V segment lost 3 bases, leaving 0 bases of the junction unmatched.

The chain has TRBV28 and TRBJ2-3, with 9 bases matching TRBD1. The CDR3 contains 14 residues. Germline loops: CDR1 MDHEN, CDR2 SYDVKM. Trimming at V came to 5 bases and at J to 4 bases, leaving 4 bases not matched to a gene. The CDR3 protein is CASSPGDRADTQYF. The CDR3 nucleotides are TGTGCCAGCAGTCCTGGGGACAGGGCAGATACGCAGTATTTT. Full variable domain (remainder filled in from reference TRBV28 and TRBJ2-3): DVKVTQSSRYLVKRTGEKVFLECVQDMDHENMFWYRQDPGLGLRLIYFSYDVKMKEKGDIPEGYSVSREKKERFSLILESASTNQTSMYLCASSPGDRADTQYFGPGTRLTVL.

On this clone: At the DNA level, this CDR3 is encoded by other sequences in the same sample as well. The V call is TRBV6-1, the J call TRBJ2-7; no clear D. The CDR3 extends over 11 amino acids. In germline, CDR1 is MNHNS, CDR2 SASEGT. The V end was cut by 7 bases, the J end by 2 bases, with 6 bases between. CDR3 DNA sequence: TGTGCCAGCACCGGTACCTACGAGCAGTACTTC. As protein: CASTGTYEQYF.

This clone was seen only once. CDR3 nucleotide sequence: TGCGCCAGCAAAAGGCTAGCGGGGGGGACCTACGAGCAGTACTTC. It encodes CASKRLAGGTYEQYF. The chain carries TRBV5-1 and TRBJ2-7; 12 nucleotides match TRBD2. With V trimmed by 6 bases and J by 2 bases, 6 bases remained unmatched. The germline V gene encodes CDR1 SGHRS and CDR2 YFSETQ. The CDR3 runs to 15 residues. Full variable domain (remainder filled in from reference TRBV5-1 and TRBJ2-7): KAGVTQTPRYLIKTRGQQVTLSCSPISGHRSVSWYQQTPGQGLQFLFEYFSETQRNKGNFPGRFSGRQFSNSRSEMNVSTLELGDSALYLCASKRLAGGTYEQYFGPGTRLTVT.

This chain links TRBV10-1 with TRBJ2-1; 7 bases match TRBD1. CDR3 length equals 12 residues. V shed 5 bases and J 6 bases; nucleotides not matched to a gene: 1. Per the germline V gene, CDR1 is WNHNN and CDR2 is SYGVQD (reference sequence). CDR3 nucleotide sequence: TGCGCCAGCAGTCCAGGGGGCAATGAGCAGTTCTTC. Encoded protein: CASSPGGNEQFF.

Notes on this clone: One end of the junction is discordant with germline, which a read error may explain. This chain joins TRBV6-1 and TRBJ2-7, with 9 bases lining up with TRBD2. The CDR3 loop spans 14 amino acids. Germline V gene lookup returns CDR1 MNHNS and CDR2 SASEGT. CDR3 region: CASSVAGAPYEQYF. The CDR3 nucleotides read TGTGCCAGCAGTGTAGCGGGGGCCCCCTATGAGCAGTACTTC.

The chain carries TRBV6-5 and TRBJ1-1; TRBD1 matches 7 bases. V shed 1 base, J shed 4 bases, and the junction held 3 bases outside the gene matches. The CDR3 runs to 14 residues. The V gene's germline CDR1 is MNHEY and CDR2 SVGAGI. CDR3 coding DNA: TGTGCCAGCAGTTACTACTCAGGGGGCACTGAAGCTTTCTTT. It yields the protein CASSYYSGGTEAFF.

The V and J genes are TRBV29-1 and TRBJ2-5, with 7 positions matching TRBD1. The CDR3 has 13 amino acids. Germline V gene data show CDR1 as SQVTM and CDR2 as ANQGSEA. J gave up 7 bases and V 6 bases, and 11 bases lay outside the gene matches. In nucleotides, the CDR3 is TGCAGCGTCAAGGGACAGCCCCTGGGGACCCAGTACTTC. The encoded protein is CSVKGQPLGTQYF.